Listed below are T cell receptor beta chains from one sample, sequenced in a study of shared clonotypes between healthy human individuals. Profiled with immunoSEQ multiplex PCR; TCRdb holds only in-frame clones, not every one. The sample lists around 700,000 clones, about two thirds occurring once. Sequenced sample: memory CD4+ T cells sorted from blood. Receptors were obtained from a woman between 25 and 40 years old in good health. Each CDR3 is given with its conserved first and last residue. The D gene is left open where the match is weak. Expanded clones are given a class, and other clones once, few, many or no size at all.

TRBV30	TRBJ2-3	-	-	CAWSISINTQYF	TGTGCCTGGAGTATCAGCATCAATACGCAGTATTTT
TRBV6-4	TRBJ2-1	-	-	CASSVPILYNEQFF	TGTGCCAGCAGTGTCCCCATTCTCTACAATGAGCAGTTCTTC
TRBV30	TRBJ2-7	-	-	CAWSVGLIYEQYF	TGTGCCTGGAGTGTAGGCCTAATCTACGAGCAGTACTTC
TRBV7-2	TRBJ1-2	-	-	CASGFRQEGGGYTF	TGTGCCAGCGGATTCCGCCAGGAGGGCGGTGGCTACACCTTC
TRBV4-2	TRBJ2-4	-	few	CASSQDPGAAKNIQYF	TGTGCCAGCAGCCAAGATCCCGGGGCCGCCAAAAACATTCAGTACTTC
TRBV5-1	TRBJ2-3	-	-	CASSLATETDTQYF	TGCGCCAGCAGCTTGGCCACAGAGACAGATACGCAGTATTTT
TRBV28	TRBJ2-7	-	-	CASSLSDYEQYF	TGTGCCAGCAGTTTATCCGACTACGAGCAGTACTTC
TRBV10-3	TRBJ2-7	-	-	CAISGRDTVSYEQYF	TGTGCCATCAGTGGCCGGGACACGGTCTCCTACGAGCAGTACTTC
TRBV27	TRBJ2-1	TRBD1	few	CASSLSQGALSYNEQFF	TGTGCCAGCAGTTTAAGCCAGGGGGCCCTCTCCTACAATGAGCAGTTCTTC
TRBV9	TRBJ2-3	TRBD2	once	CASSVGLAGRTDTQYF	TGTGCCAGCAGCGTAGGACTAGCGGGGCGCACAGATACGCAGTATTTT
TRBV28	TRBJ1-1	-	-	CASSLPDRNTEAFF	TGTGCCAGCAGTTTACCCGACAGGAACACTGAAGCTTTCTTT
TRBV20-1	TRBJ2-5	-	few	CSAIQETQYF	TGCAGTGCTATACAAGAGACCCAGTACTTC
TRBV27	TRBJ2-5	TRBD1	-	CASRQGARETQYF	TGTGCCAGCAGACAGGGGGCGCGGGAGACCCAGTACTTC
TRBV11-2	TRBJ2-3	TRBD1	many	CASSLRQGWWDTQYF	TGTGCCAGCAGCTTAAGACAGGGTTGGTGGGATACGCAGTATTTT
TRBV27	TRBJ1-2	-	once	CASSGVRDRHGYTF	TGTGCCAGCAGTGGGGTTCGGGACCGCCATGGCTACACCTTC
TRBV7-3	TRBJ2-1	-	-	CASSLMMGNEQFF	TGTGCCAGCAGCTTAATGATGGGGAATGAGCAGTTCTTC
TRBV27	TRBJ2-3	-	few	CASRTYSTDTQYF	TGTGCCAGCCGAACCTATAGCACAGATACGCAGTATTTT
TRBV2	TRBJ1-1	-	-	CASSTEGNTEAFF	TGTGCCAGCTCGACGGAGGGGAACACTGAAGCTTTCTTT
TRBV19	TRBJ1-5	-	-	CASNTVIDQPQHF	TGTGCCAGTAACACGGTCATAGATCAGCCCCAGCATTTT
TRBV5-1	TRBJ2-1	-	-	CASSLSSSYNEQFF	TGCGCCAGCAGCTTGTCTAGCTCCTACAATGAGCAGTTCTTC
TRBV19	TRBJ1-3	-	-	CASIGTPGNTIYF	TGTGCCAGTATCGGGACGCCCGGAAACACCATATATTTT
TRBV29-1	TRBJ2-3	TRBD2	-	CSVTSGSTDTQYF	TGCAGCGTTACTAGCGGAAGCACAGATACGCAGTATTTT
TRBV6-5	TRBJ2-5	TRBD1	-	CASTRDRGGRETQYF	TGTGCCAGCACCCGGGACAGGGGTGGGCGGGAGACCCAGTACTTC
TRBV27	TRBJ1-1	-	-	CASREFRATEAFF	TGTGCCAGCAGAGAGTTCAGGGCCACTGAAGCTTTCTTT
TRBV5-1	TRBJ2-5	-	once	CASRYGVSQETQYF	TGCGCCAGCAGATACGGGGTGTCGCAAGAGACCCAGTACTTC
TRBV7-6	TRBJ2-3	-	-	CASSLGGASSTDTQYF	TGTGCCAGCAGCTTAGGGGGGGCTAGCAGCACAGATACGCAGTATTTT
TRBV10-3	TRBJ2-3	-	few	CAISVFAESTDTQYF	TGTGCCATCAGTGTCTTTGCCGAGAGCACAGATACGCAGTATTTT
TRBV6-5	TRBJ1-5	-	-	CASSTGLVGNQPQHF	TGTGCCAGCAGCACCGGGTTAGTGGGCAATCAGCCCCAGCATTTT
TRBV28	TRBJ2-4	TRBD1	once	CASSADRVAKNIQYF	TGTGCCAGCAGTGCAGACAGGGTAGCCAAAAACATTCAGTACTTC
TRBV10-2	TRBJ2-7	-	few	CASSTGPYEQYF	TGCGCCAGCAGTACAGGGCCCTACGAGCAGTACTTC
TRBV19	TRBJ2-5	-	-	CASSRVTSETQYF	TGTGCCAGTAGTAGGGTCACGTCAGAGACCCAGTACTTC
TRBV5-1	TRBJ2-2	-	-	CASSPRGAETGELFF	TGCGCCAGCAGCCCGCGGGGAGCGGAGACCGGGGAGCTGTTTTTT
TRBV7-9	TRBJ2-3	TRBD1	-	CASSLIQGSTDTQYF	TGTGCCAGCAGCTTGATACAGGGGAGCACAGATACGCAGTATTTT
TRBV5-1	TRBJ2-5	-	-	CASSEGAETQYF	TGCGCCAGCAGCGAAGGGGCAGAGACCCAGTACTTC
TRBV27	TRBJ2-1	TRBD2	many	CASRLAGSMGEQFF	TGTGCCAGCAGACTAGCGGGGTCCATGGGGGAGCAGTTCTTC
TRBV2	TRBJ2-2	-	-	CASRKSPGQDMVGELFF	TGTGCCAGCAGAAAATCCCCGGGCCAAGACATGGTCGGGGAGCTGTTTTTT
TRBV7-2	TRBJ2-5	-	-	CASGRGGQETQYF	TGTGCCAGCGGTAGGGGGGGCCAAGAGACCCAGTACTTC
TRBV5-1	TRBJ2-6	-	-	CASSSTTGQQNSGANVLTF	TGCGCCAGCAGTTCTACAACAGGCCAACAAAACTCTGGGGCCAACGTCCTGACTTTC
TRBV12-5	TRBJ1-1	-	once	CASGPGGPEAFF	TGTGCTAGTGGTCCCGGGGGACCGGAAGCTTTCTTT
TRBV18	TRBJ2-2	-	-	CASSLNVGEAGTGELFF	TGTGCCAGCTCACTGAACGTGGGGGAGGCCGGCACCGGGGAGCTGTTTTTT
TRBV7-6	TRBJ2-7	TRBD1	-	CASSVGTGGYEQYF	TGTGCCAGCAGCGTGGGGACAGGTGGCTACGAGCAGTACTTC